Presented here are 16 T cell receptor beta chains from one specimen sequenced in a study of CD4 T cells in relation to SARS-CoV-2 and coronaviruses. Unexposed donor CD4+ T cells date from about 2011-2018, before the COVID-19 pandemic. The repertoire was sequenced with immunoSEQ multiplex PCR; TCRdb's copy has only in-frame clones and lacks some. The sample holds 65,000 or so clones; 87% are singletons and the top ten take roughly 1.6%. What was sequenced was memory CD4+ T cells from PBMCs. The receptors come from a human donor in good health.

This chain links TRBV19 with TRBJ1-1, with D possibly TRBD1 on 5 matching bases. V shed 8 bases and J shed 8 bases, with 15 bases lying between them. The CDR3 contains 12 residues. CDR1 LNHDA and CDR2 SQIVND come from the germline V gene (reference sequence). The CDR3 coding sequence is TGTGCCAGTGGCTCGATGGGGCCAGAAGCTTTCTTT. Protein product: CASGSMGPEAFF.

The chain recombines TRBV6-5 with TRBJ1-3; a possible D gene is TRBD1 (6 bases). Deletions cut 4 bases from V and 3 bases from J, with 13 bases between. Per the germline V gene, CDR1 is MNHEY and CDR2 is SVGAGI. The CDR3 has 15 residues. CDR3 protein: CASSSQGLLGNTIYF. In nucleotides, the CDR3 is TGTGCCAGCAGTTCACAGGGTTTACTTGGAAACACCATATATTTT.

The gene calls are TRBV4-1 and TRBJ2-7, with 10 bases aligning to TRBD2. Per the germline V gene, CDR1 is MGHRA and CDR2 is YSYEKL. V was clipped by 1 base and J by 3 bases; unmatched bases: 3. The CDR3 has 15 amino acids. This chain's CDR3 is CASSQAPSGSYEQYF. CDR3 bases: TGCGCCAGCAGCCAAGCCCCTAGCGGGAGCTACGAGCAGTACTTC.

The chain employs TRBV4-1 and TRBJ1-5; no reliable D call. CDR1 is MGHRA and CDR2 is YSYEKL in the germline V gene. Trimming removed 0 bases from V and 6 bases from J, with 12 bases in between. The CDR3 has 15 amino acids. The CDR3 protein is CASSQETVRPQPQHF. The CDR3, as DNA: TGCGCCAGCAGCCAAGAAACAGTACGCCCTCAGCCCCAGCATTTT.

The rearrangement uses TRBV29-1 and TRBJ2-2; the match to TRBD2 covers 8 bases. Germline trimming cut 7 bases from V and 4 bases from J; bases unmatched to any gene: 8. This CDR3 contains 14 residues. Germline assignment: CDR1 SQVTM and CDR2 ANQGSEA. The CDR3 sequence is CSALISGATGELFF. The CDR3 coding sequence is TGCAGCGCTCTCATTAGCGGGGCCACCGGGGAGCTGTTTTTT.

The rearrangement links TRBV19 to TRBJ2-5, with D tentatively TRBD2 (5 bases). Trimming removed 5 bases from V and 5 bases from J, with 18 bases in between. CDR1 LNHDA and CDR2 SQIVND come from the germline V gene (reference sequence). The CDR3 covers 15 residues. CDR3 residues: CASSPRGPRRETQYF. The CDR3 region has the DNA TGTGCCAGTAGTCCCCGAGGGCCGAGACGGGAGACCCAGTACTTC.

The CDR3 loop reads CASSRGGAGTDTQYF. CDR3 nucleotide sequence: TGTGCCAGCAGTCGCGGGGGGGCTGGCACAGATACGCAGTATTTT. The V gene is TRBV11-3, the J gene TRBJ2-3, with 9 bases fitting TRBD2. CDR1 is SGHNT, CDR2 YENEEA, per germline. V was clipped by 6 bases and J by 1 base; unmatched bases: 5. The CDR3 runs to 15 residues.

The rearrangement uses TRBV11-1 and TRBJ2-7; D remains ambiguous. CDR3 length equals 11 residues. The germline gives CDR1 SGHAT, CDR2 FQDESV (reference sequence). Trimming cost V 5 bases and J 4 bases, with 6 bases left between them. CDR3 loop: CASSRSYEQYF. DNA of the CDR3: TGTGCCAGCAGCCGGAGTTACGAGCAGTACTTC. The variable domain in full, with the rest retrieved from reference TRBV11-1 and TRBJ2-7, is EAEVAQSPRYKITEKSQAVAFWCDPISGHATLYWYRQILGQGPELLVQFQDESVVDDSQLPKDRFSAERLKGVDSTLKIQPAELGDSAMYLCASSRSYEQYFGPGTRLTVT.

This chain uses TRBV19 with TRBJ2-6; no clear D. From germline, CDR1 is LNHDA and CDR2 SQIVND (reference sequence). The CDR3 has 16 residues. V lost 7 bases and J lost 0, with 13 bases in between. The DNA of the CDR3 is TGTGCCAGTACCACGAGGAAGGACTCTGGGGCCAACGTCCTGACTTTC. Protein sequence: CASTTRKDSGANVLTF.

The chain is built from TRBV20-1 and TRBJ1-2; 7 nucleotides match TRBD1. V dropped 3 bases and J dropped 2; count of bases not matched to a gene: 12. Germline assignment: CDR1 DFQATT and CDR2 SNEGSKA (reference sequence). This CDR3 spans 16 amino acids. The CDR3 is CSASPVGGGGNYGYTF. DNA of the CDR3: TGCAGTGCTAGTCCCGTAGGGGGCGGGGGCAACTATGGCTACACCTTC.

The genes are TRBV18 and TRBJ1-1; weak D call: TRBD1 (6 bases). CDR3 length equals 15 residues. Trimming shortened V by 3 bases and J by 3 bases, and 14 bases separated the two germline ends. Germline V CDR1 and CDR2: KGHSH, LQKENI. CDR3 sequence: CASSPFRGADTEAFF. The CDR3 DNA reads as TGTGCCAGCTCACCCTTTCGGGGGGCTGACACTGAAGCTTTCTTT.

The chain is built from TRBV2 and TRBJ2-1, with 7 bases aligning to TRBD2. The germline CDR1 and CDR2 sequences are SNHLY and FYNNEI. J was trimmed by 4 bases and V by 7 bases; bases with no gene match: 7. CDR3 length: 14 residues. CDR3 in DNA: TGTGCCAGCACGGGTCTAGCGGAGTACAATGAGCAGTTCTTC. Amino acids: CASTGLAEYNEQFF. The full variable domain, in which reference TRBV2 and TRBJ2-1 provide the parts outside the CDR3, is EPEVTQTPSHQVTQMGQEVILRCVPISNHLYFYWYRQILGQKVEFLVSFYNNEISEKSEIFDDQFSVERPDGSNFTLKIRSTKLEDSAMYFCASTGLAEYNEQFFGPGTRLTVL.

The rearrangement uses TRBV28 and TRBJ2-5; perhaps TRBD2 as D (5 bases). Germline V lookup: CDR1 MDHEN, CDR2 SYDVKM. The CDR3 is 13 amino acids. The germline V and J ends were trimmed by 4 bases and 3 bases, with 9 bases remaining between them. In nucleotides, the CDR3 is TGTGCCAGCAGTTACGGGATGAAAGAGACCCAGTACTTC. Translation gives CASSYGMKETQYF.

This clone was observed once. The chain combines TRBV4-1 with TRBJ1-5; D is unclear. Trimming pared 0 bases from V and 6 bases from J, leaving 9 bases between. Germline V CDR1 and CDR2: MGHRA, YSYEKL. The CDR3 spans 14 residues. The CDR3 here is CASSQDSGGQPQHF. CDR3 nucleotides: TGCGCCAGCAGCCAAGATTCAGGAGGTCAGCCCCAGCATTTT.

The V call is TRBV7-2, the J call TRBJ1-2; D unresolved. V lost 5 bases and J 2 bases, leaving 3 bases between the germline ends. There are 11 residues in the CDR3. Per germline, CDR1 SGHTA and CDR2 FQGNSA. The DNA of the CDR3 is TGTGCCAGCAGCGTCAACTATGGCTACACCTTC. Amino acid sequence: CASSVNYGYTF.

The chain joins TRBV19 to TRBJ1-6; D gene ambiguous. The germline gives CDR1 LNHDA, CDR2 SQIVND (reference sequence). The ends were cut back, 0 bases at V and 10 bases at J, with 13 bases in the middle. This CDR3 is 15 amino acids long. The CDR3 loop reads CASSIEGLVRSPLHF. DNA of the CDR3: TGTGCCAGTAGTATAGAAGGGTTGGTGAGATCACCCCTCCACTTT.